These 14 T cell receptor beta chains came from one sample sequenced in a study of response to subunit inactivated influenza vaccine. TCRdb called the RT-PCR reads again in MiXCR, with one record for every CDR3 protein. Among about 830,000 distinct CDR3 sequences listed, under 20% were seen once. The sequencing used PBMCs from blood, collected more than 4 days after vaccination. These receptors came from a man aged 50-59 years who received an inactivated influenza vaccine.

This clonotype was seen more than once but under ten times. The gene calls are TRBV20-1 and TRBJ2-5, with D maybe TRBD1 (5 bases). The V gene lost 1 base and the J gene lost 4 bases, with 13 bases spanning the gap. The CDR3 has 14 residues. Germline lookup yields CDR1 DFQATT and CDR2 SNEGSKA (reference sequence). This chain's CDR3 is CSARGGATGETQYF. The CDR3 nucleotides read TGCAGTGCTAGAGGAGGCGCAACAGGAGAGACCCAGTACTTC.

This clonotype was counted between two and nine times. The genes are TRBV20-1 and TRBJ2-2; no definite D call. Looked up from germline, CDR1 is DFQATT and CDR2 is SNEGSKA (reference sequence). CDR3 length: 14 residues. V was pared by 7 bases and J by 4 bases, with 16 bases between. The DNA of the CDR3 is TGCAGTGTTCGTGGGCCCCTGAGCACCGGGGAGCTGTTTTTT. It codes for CSVRGPLSTGELFF.

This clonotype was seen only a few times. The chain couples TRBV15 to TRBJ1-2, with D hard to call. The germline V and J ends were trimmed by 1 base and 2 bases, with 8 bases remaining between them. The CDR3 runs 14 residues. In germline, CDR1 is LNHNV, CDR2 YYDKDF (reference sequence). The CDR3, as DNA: TGTGCCACCAGCAGAGCTGTAGTGAACTATGGCTACACCTTC. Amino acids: CATSRAVVNYGYTF.

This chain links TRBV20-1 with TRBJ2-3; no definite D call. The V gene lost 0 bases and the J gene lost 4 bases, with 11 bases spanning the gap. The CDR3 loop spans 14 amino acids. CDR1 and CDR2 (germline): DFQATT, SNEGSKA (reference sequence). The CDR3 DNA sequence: TGCAGTGCTAGAGATCTGGTTCTGGCAGATACGCAGTATTTT. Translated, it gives CSARDLVLADTQYF.

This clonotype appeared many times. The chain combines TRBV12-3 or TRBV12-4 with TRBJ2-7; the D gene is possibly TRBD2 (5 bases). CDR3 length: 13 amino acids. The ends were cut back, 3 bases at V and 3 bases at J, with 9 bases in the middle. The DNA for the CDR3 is TGTGCCAGCAGTTTCGGACTGAACTACGAGCAGTACTTC. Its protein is CASSFGLNYEQYF.

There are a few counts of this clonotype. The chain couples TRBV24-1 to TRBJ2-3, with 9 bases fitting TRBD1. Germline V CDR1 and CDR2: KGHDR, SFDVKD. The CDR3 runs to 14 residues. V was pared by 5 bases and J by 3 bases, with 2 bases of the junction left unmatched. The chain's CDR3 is CATSAGQGTDTQYF. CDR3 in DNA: TGTGCCACCAGTGCGGGACAGGGAACAGATACGCAGTATTTT.

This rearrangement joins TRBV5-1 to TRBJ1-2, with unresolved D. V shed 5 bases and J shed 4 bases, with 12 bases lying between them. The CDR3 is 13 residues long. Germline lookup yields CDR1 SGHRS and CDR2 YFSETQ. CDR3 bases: TGCGCCAGCAGGGAACAGCTGTCCTATGGCTACACCTTC. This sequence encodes CASREQLSYGYTF. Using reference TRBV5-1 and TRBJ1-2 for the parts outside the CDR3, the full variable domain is KAGVTQTPRYLIKTRGQQVTLSCSPISGHRSVSWYQQTPGQGLQFLFEYFSETQRNKGNFPGRFSGRQFSNSRSEMNVSTLELGDSALYLCASREQLSYGYTFGSGTRLTVV.

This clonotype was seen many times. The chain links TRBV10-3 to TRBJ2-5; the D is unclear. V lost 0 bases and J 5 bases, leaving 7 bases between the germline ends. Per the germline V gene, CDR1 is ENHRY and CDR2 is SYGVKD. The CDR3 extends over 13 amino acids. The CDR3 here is CAISESHGETQYF. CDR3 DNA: TGTGCCATCAGTGAGTCTCACGGGGAGACCCAGTACTTC.

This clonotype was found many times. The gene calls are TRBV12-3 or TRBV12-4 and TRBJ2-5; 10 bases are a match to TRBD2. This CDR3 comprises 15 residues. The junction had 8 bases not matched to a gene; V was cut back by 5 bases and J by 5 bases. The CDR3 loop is CASSATSGIAETQYF. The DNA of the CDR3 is TGTGCCAGCAGTGCTACTAGCGGGATTGCTGAGACCCAGTACTTC.

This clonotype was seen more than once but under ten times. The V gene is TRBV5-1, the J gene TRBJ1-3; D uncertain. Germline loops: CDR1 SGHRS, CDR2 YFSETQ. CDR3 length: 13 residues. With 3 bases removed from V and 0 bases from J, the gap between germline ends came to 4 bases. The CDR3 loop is CASSWSSGNTIYF. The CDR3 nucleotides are TGCGCCAGCAGCTGGTCCTCTGGAAACACCATATATTTT.

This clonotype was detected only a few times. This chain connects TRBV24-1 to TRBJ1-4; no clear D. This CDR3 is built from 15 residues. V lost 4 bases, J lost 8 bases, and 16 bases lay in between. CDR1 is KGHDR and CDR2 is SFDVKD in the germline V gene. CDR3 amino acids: CATSESTSAGEKLFF. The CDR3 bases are TGTGCCACCAGTGAATCGACCTCGGCGGGAGAAAAACTGTTTTTT.

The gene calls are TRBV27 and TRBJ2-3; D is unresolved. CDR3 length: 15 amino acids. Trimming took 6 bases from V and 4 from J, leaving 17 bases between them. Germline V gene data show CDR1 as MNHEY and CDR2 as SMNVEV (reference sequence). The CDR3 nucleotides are TGTGCCAGCAGCCCCATGGTGGGGTTGTCAGATACGCAGTATTTT. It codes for CASSPMVGLSDTQYF.

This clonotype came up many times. CDR3 protein: CASSFLQANEQFF. The CDR3 DNA sequence: TGTGCCAGCAGCTTTCTTCAGGCGAATGAGCAGTTCTTC. V and J are TRBV11-1 and TRBJ2-1, with D unresolved. There are 13 residues in the CDR3. From germline, CDR1 is SGHAT and CDR2 FQDESV (reference sequence). The V and J ends lost 3 bases and 7 bases respectively, with 10 bases between them.

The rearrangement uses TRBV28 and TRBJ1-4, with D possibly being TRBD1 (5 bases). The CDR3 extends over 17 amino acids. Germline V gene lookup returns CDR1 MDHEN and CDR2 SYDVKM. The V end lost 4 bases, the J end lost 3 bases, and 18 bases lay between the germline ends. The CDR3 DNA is TGTGCCAGCAGTTCCAGAATCGACAGCTTTTCTAATGAAAAACTGTTTTTT. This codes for CASSSRIDSFSNEKLFF. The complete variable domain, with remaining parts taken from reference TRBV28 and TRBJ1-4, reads DVKVTQSSRYLVKRTGEKVFLECVQDMDHENMFWYRQDPGLGLRLIYFSYDVKMKEKGDIPEGYSVSREKKERFSLILESASTNQTSMYLCASSSRIDSFSNEKLFFGSGTQLSVL.